This TCR beta chain appears in the sequencing data of a study of blood T cell repertoires in COVID-19. Germline V gene lookup returns CDR1 LNHDA and CDR2 SQIVND (reference sequence). The CDR3 consists of 14 residues. J gave up 4 bases and V 5 bases, and 6 bases lay outside the gene matches. This table comes from immunoSEQ multiplex PCR, and its TCRdb copy is limited to in-frame clones, with some not included. The sample has 120,000 to 150,000 clones, 87% seen once. Worth noting for this clone: In the same sample, other DNA sequences code for this CDR3.

The chain is built from TRBV19 and TRBJ1-2; 8 bases match TRBD1. The receptor comes from a man in his forties or fifties who had recovered from COVID-19. The sample was peripheral blood. The CDR3 sequence: CASSARGQGYGYTF. In DNA, the CDR3 is TGTGCCAGTAGTGCGCGAGGACAGGGCTATGGCTACACCTTC.